Listed here is a single T cell receptor (beta chain). Its antigen is unknown. No much larger clonotype is one base removed from it; base qualities were not supplied. This sample was taken from a study of blood T cell repertoires in COVID-19 (TCRdb year 2020). Background for the entire study: Collaborator samples came from the United States, Italy and Spain and covered acute and convalescent phases of COVID-19. Nearly every sample came with metadata listing a de-identified subject ID, COVID-19 status, age in years and sex. The repertoires were made available in a free public database intended to serve as a resource for research on the immune response to SARS-CoV-2. The dataset comprised deeply sampled blood TCRbeta repertoires from subjects exposed to, actively infected with, or recovered from COVID-19. The material from the prospective study consisted of cDNA or gDNA derived from T cells, B-cell-depleted T cells, or PBMCs. Samples came from the ongoing ImmuneRACE study (first 160 participants) plus 1,254 subjects from 6 global collaborators. HLA class I and class II types, where available, came from metadata supplied by the sample provider rather than from assay-based typing. The study at large found these results: Clinical and demographic metadata were provided uncurated, with the amount varying by source and participant.

Collaborating institutions collected whole blood in K2EDTA tubes following their own protocols. For TCRbeta analysis, collaborators shipped samples in one of three forms: frozen whole blood, isolated PBMCs, or DNA extracted from either of those sample types. The immunoSEQ Assay, a bias-controlled multiplex PCR, was used to amplify TCRbeta CDR3 regions from genomic DNA. The published analysis was carried out like this. The number of nucleated cells in each sample was estimated from the amplification of reference gene primers within the assay. Sequence reads were collapsed and filtered to measure the absolute abundance of every unique TCRbeta CDR3 rearrangement. For each sample, productive Simpson clonality was calculated as the square root of Simpson's diversity index over productive rearrangements. The table comes from immuneACCESS by way of TCRdb, which keeps in-frame sequences with V and J called. Part of the clones is missing from these tables; in studies checked, under half for an unresolved V gene and the rest for unknown reasons. V, J and clone size derive from that table, while D and trimming were established from the DNA sequence. This sample has roughly 250,000 clones in its table, and around four fifths of those were observed once. Together, the top ten hold approximately 8.6% of the sample.

The clonotype comes from a man in his forties with active or convalescent COVID-19. The sequencing sample was made of peripheral blood.

DNA sequence: TGTGCCAGCAGCTGGACAGGGGGCGGCTACACCTTC. Its protein reads: CASSWTGGGYTF. Recombination joined TRBV14 with TRBJ1-2; TRBD1 matches 11 bases in the middle. CDR1 and CDR2 are drawn from the germline V gene: SGHDN, FVKESK. Measured from the cysteine to the phenylalanine, the CDR3 is 12 residues long. Only the CDR3 DNA is retained, 36 bases long and in frame from the first base. Relative to germline, V is missing 5 bases and J is missing 8 bases, with 1 base of the junction outside any gene match.